This TCR beta chain is drawn from a study of cytomegalovirus exposure and HLA in healthy donors. As concerns this clone: What it recognizes is unknown.

Study-wide points: In a later analysis, a missense DCLRE1C variant was linked to TCR beta V- and J-gene trimming. Several V segments, TRBV6-2 and TRBV6-3 among them, could not be told apart and were dropped. As confirmed in vitro, a few CMV-associated chains were specific for CMV antigens.

The PCR had 60 Vbeta and 13 Jbeta primers. Repertoires were generated with immunoSEQ multiplex PCR, while TCRdb's copy carries only in-frame clones and drops some. The sample records 100,000 to 150,000 clones, approximately 80% being singletons. After removal of 6 bases from V and 4 bases from J, the junction contained 6 bases not matched to a gene. CDR3 length: 15 amino acids. Germline V gene data show CDR1 as MNHEY and CDR2 as SMNVEV (reference sequence). The gene calls are TRBV27 and TRBJ2-2, with 9 bases aligning to TRBD1. The sequencing sample was made of PBMCs. The TCR was taken from a woman aged 40 to 50 in good health and CMV-seropositive. This CDR3 is CASRPGQGGTGELFF. Here the CDR3 DNA reads TGTGCCAGCAGGCCGGGACAGGGTGGCACCGGGGAGCTGTTTTTT.